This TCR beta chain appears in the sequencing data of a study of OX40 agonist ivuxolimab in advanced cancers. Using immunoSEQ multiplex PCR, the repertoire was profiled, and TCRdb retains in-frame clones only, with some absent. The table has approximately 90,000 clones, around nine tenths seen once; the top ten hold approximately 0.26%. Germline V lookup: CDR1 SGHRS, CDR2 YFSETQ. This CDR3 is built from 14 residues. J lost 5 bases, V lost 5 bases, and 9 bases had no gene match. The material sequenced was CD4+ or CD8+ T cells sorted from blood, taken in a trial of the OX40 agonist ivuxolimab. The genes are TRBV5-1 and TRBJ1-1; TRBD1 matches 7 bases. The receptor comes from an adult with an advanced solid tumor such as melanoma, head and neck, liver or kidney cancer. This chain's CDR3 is CASREGAGWTEAFF. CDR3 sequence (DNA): TGCGCCAGCAGGGAGGGGGCAGGGTGGACTGAAGCTTTCTTT. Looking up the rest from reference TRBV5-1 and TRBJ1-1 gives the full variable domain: KAGVTQTPRYLIKTRGQQVTLSCSPISGHRSVSWYQQTPGQGLQFLFEYFSETQRNKGNFPGRFSGRQFSNSRSEMNVSTLELGDSALYLCASREGAGWTEAFFGQGTRLTVV.